These 32 T cell receptor beta chains came from one sample sequenced in a study of cytomegalovirus exposure and HLA in healthy donors. The primer mix had 60 Vbeta and 13 Jbeta primers. Sequenced by immunoSEQ multiplex PCR; TCRdb stores in-frame clones only, minus some. Altogether about 61,000 clones are present, around 92% being singletons, with the ten largest covering approximately 1.5%. Sequencing was done on a sample of PBMCs. The receptors shown here come from a man aged 30 to 39 in good health and CMV-seropositive.

V gene TRBV4-3 combines with J gene TRBJ2-7; TRBD2 matches at 11 bases. In germline, CDR1 is LGHNA, CDR2 YSLEER. The junction had 10 bases not matched to a gene; V was cut back by 0 bases and J by 12 bases. The CDR3 is 15 residues long. DNA of the CDR3: TGCGCCAGCAGCCAAGATTTAGCGGGAGGGCCAACCCGGTACTTC. Protein product: CASSQDLAGGPTRYF.

The rearrangement links TRBV5-4 to TRBJ2-7; 9 nucleotides match TRBD1. There are 15 residues in the CDR3. Germline V gene lookup returns CDR1 SGHNT and CDR2 YYREEE (reference sequence). J was trimmed by 5 bases and V by 3 bases; bases with no gene match: 9. CDR3 amino acids: CASSSGGQGIHEQYF. The CDR3, as DNA: TGTGCCAGCAGCTCCGGGGGACAGGGTATCCACGAGCAGTACTTC.

In the case of this clone: One junction end does not reproduce the germline sequence, and a read error may be involved. J is TRBJ2-5 and V is TRBV7-7; D remains unclear. This CDR3 comprises 13 residues. The germline CDR1 and CDR2 sequences are SSHAT and FNYEAQ (reference sequence). CDR3 residues: CASSTVREETQYF. DNA of the CDR3: TGTGCTAGCAGCACTGTTCGGGAAGAGACCCAGTACTTC.

The CDR3 DNA reads TGTGCCAGCAGCTTAGGCCTAGCGGAGCACACCGGGGAGCTGTTTTTT. It is translated as CASSLGLAEHTGELFF. This rearrangement joins TRBV7-9 to TRBJ2-2, with TRBD2 identical over 7 bases. Germline assignment: CDR1 SEHNR and CDR2 FQNEAQ (reference sequence). This CDR3 region has 16 residues. V shed 1 base, J shed 3 bases, and the junction held 5 bases outside the gene matches.

The chain combines TRBV11-2 with TRBJ1-6; no clear D. Trimming shortened V by 4 bases and J by 3 bases, and 10 bases separated the two germline ends. This CDR3 has 15 amino acids. CDR1 is SGHAT, CDR2 FQNNGV, per germline. The CDR3 loop is CASSSFAGYNSPLHF. CDR3 nucleotide sequence: TGTGCCAGCAGCTCTTTCGCAGGCTATAATTCACCCCTCCACTTT.

This rearrangement joins TRBV19 to TRBJ1-6; 7 bases align to TRBD1. V was pared by 7 bases and J by 10 bases, with 10 bases of the junction left unmatched. CDR1 LNHDA and CDR2 SQIVND come from the germline V gene (reference sequence). The CDR3 sequence is 14 residues long. CDR3 in DNA: TGTGCCAGTACACCGACAGGGACTGGCTCACCCCTCCACTTT. This encodes CASTPTGTGSPLHF.

The CDR3 reads CASRGQGLNQPQHF. CDR3 sequence (DNA): TGTGCCAGCAGAGGACAGGGCCTCAATCAGCCCCAGCATTTT. The chain couples TRBV6-5 to TRBJ1-5; 8 nucleotides agree with TRBD1. The CDR3 length is 14 residues. Germline trimming cut 6 bases from V and 3 bases from J; bases unmatched to any gene: 4. Germline V gene lookup returns CDR1 MNHEY and CDR2 SVGAGI.

This clone was recorded once. The V call is TRBV5-1, the J call TRBJ1-1; the D gene is possibly TRBD1 (6 bases). Germline loops: CDR1 SGHRS, CDR2 YFSETQ. The CDR3 contains 14 residues. Between the trimmed V and J ends, which lost 2 bases and 5 bases, there was a span of 13 bases. The CDR3 protein is CASSFSGDRTEAFF. CDR3 DNA sequence: TGCGCCAGCAGCTTCTCAGGGGATCGAACTGAAGCTTTCTTT.

The gene calls are TRBV27 and TRBJ1-6; perhaps TRBD1 as D (6 bases). Germline V lookup: CDR1 MNHEY, CDR2 SMNVEV (reference sequence). Trimming pared 6 bases from V and 0 bases from J, leaving 12 bases between. There are 16 residues in the CDR3. CDR3 amino acids: CASRSTGSSYNSPLHF. As DNA, the CDR3 is TGTGCCAGCAGGTCCACAGGGAGCTCCTATAATTCACCCCTCCACTTT.

The genes are TRBV4-1 and TRBJ2-7; D is possibly TRBD2 (5 bases). The length of the CDR3 is 13 residues. Germline V gives CDR1 MGHRA, CDR2 YSYEKL. V lost 2 bases and J 3 bases, leaving 8 bases between the germline ends. CDR3 nucleotides: TGCGCCAGCAGCCAATGGACTTTCTACGAGCAGTACTTC. Amino acid sequence: CASSQWTFYEQYF.

The chain has TRBV6-5 and TRBJ1-1, with TRBD1 as a possible D gene (6 bases). The CDR3 totals 12 residues. Germline CDR1 and CDR2: MNHEY and SVGAGI. V lost 6 bases and J 8 bases, leaving 13 bases between the germline ends. The CDR3 loop reads CASRPGGPEAFF. The DNA of the CDR3 is TGTGCCAGCAGACCGGGGGGGCCGGAAGCTTTCTTT.

The rearrangement uses TRBV29-1 and TRBJ1-5, with D uncertain. Germline CDR1 and CDR2: SQVTM and ANQGSEA. CDR3 length: 13 amino acids. Trimming cost V 0 bases and J 3 bases, with 6 bases left between them. The CDR3, as DNA: TGCAGCGTTGAAGAACAGACCAATCAGCCCCAGCATTTT. Translated, it gives CSVEEQTNQPQHF.

The V and J genes are TRBV30 and TRBJ1-2; TRBD1 might be the D (6 bases). The V and J ends lost 2 bases and 8 bases respectively, with 15 bases between them. In germline, CDR1 is GTSNPN, CDR2 SVGIG (reference sequence). The CDR3 runs 13 residues. The CDR3 coding sequence is TGTGCCTGGAGTATTACAGGGCCGGGGGGCTACACCTTC. Translating it yields CAWSITGPGGYTF.

V usage is TRBV5-6 and J usage is TRBJ2-1, with TRBD2 matching 7 bases. Trimming cost V 4 bases and J 5 bases; bases outside gene matches: 12. This CDR3 has 16 amino acids. CDR1 is SGHDT, CDR2 YYEEEE, per germline. The CDR3 loop is CASSPPLAESNNEQFF. In DNA form, the CDR3 reads TGTGCCAGCAGCCCCCCTCTAGCGGAGTCTAACAATGAGCAGTTCTTC. Filled out from reference TRBV5-6 and TRBJ2-1, the complete variable domain reads DAGVTQSPTHLIKTRGQQVTLRCSPKSGHDTVSWYQQALGQGPQFIFQYYEEEERQRGNFPDRFSGHQFPNYSSELNVNALLLGDSALYLCASSPPLAESNNEQFFGPGTRLTVL.

This clone was seen more than once but under ten times. CDR3: CASKGLAGYNEQFF. The CDR3 DNA reads as TGTGCCAGCAAGGGGCTAGCGGGGTACAATGAGCAGTTCTTC. The chain links TRBV2 to TRBJ2-1; 9 bases match TRBD2. CDR3 length: 14 amino acids. The ends lost 7 bases at V and 4 bases at J; junction bases unmatched: 5. The germline V gene encodes CDR1 SNHLY and CDR2 FYNNEI.

This clone has a handful of counts. The rearrangement uses TRBV27 and TRBJ2-3, with TRBD2 identical over 13 bases. The J segment lost 4 bases and the V segment lost 4 bases, leaving 8 bases of the junction unmatched. Germline V CDR1 and CDR2: MNHEY, SMNVEV (reference sequence). CDR3 length: 17 residues. CDR3 loop: CASSSPGTSGKADTQYF. The CDR3 DNA reads TGTGCCAGCAGTTCGCCGGGGACTAGCGGGAAGGCAGATACGCAGTATTTT.

The V call is TRBV6-1, the J call TRBJ1-4; D perhaps matches TRBD1 (6 bases). Trimming took 5 bases from V and 13 from J, leaving 23 bases between them. Germline V gene lookup returns CDR1 MNHNS and CDR2 SASEGT. CDR3 size: 15 residues. CDR3 bases: TGTGCCAGCAGTACCCCGGACAGCCGACGAGGGGTACTGTTTTTT. Translation gives CASSTPDSRRGVLFF.

This clone was observed a handful of times. The chain has TRBV5-4 and TRBJ2-6, with TRBD2 matching over 9 bases. There are 20 residues in the CDR3. The J segment lost 2 bases and the V segment lost 0 bases, leaving 12 bases of the junction unmatched. Germline V gives CDR1 SGHNT, CDR2 YYREEE (reference sequence). The CDR3 coding sequence is TGTGCCAGCAGCTTGGGTGGGTGGGGACTAGCCGCCCCTGGGGCCAACGTCCTGACTTTC. It specifies CASSLGGWGLAAPGANVLTF.

This clone was seen once. J is TRBJ2-7 and V is TRBV4-1; 10 positions agree with TRBD2. The CDR3 is made up of 16 amino acids. V lost 3 bases to trimming and J lost 5 bases; unmatched junction nucleotides: 10. Germline CDR1 MGHRA, CDR2 YSYEKL. The CDR3 reads CASSQPPSGRWDEQYF. In nucleotides, the CDR3 is TGCGCCAGCAGCCAGCCCCCTAGCGGGAGATGGGACGAGCAGTACTTC.

As DNA, the CDR3 is TGTGCCGTGAGCGGGAGGAATGAGCAGTTCTTC. It is translated as CAVSGRNEQFF. The chain carries TRBV6-5 and TRBJ2-1, with 9 bases that match TRBD2. Germline CDR1 is MNHEY and CDR2 is SVGAGI. The ends lost 11 bases at V and 7 bases at J; junction bases unmatched: 3. This CDR3 spans 11 amino acids.

The gene calls are TRBV30 and TRBJ1-3; D possibly corresponds to TRBD1 (6 bases). CDR3 size: 18 residues. CDR1 GTSNPN and CDR2 SVGIG come from the germline V gene (reference sequence). Trimming stripped 3 bases from V and 4 bases from J, with 25 bases between. The CDR3 coding sequence is TGTGCCTGGAGGGGGGCAGGGATATCATTTTTAGTAGGAAACACCATATATTTT. It translates to CAWRGAGISFLVGNTIYF. The complete variable domain, with remaining parts taken from reference TRBV30 and TRBJ1-3, reads SQTIHQWPATLVQPVGSPLSLECTVEGTSNPNLYWYRQAAGRGLQLLFYSVGIGQISSEVPQNLSASRPQDRQFILSSKKLLLSDSGFYLCAWRGAGISFLVGNTIYFGEGSWLTVV.

V usage is TRBV11-2 and J usage is TRBJ2-5; TRBD1 matches at 7 bases. CDR1 and CDR2 (germline): SGHAT, FQNNGV. The trim removed 6 bases at V and 4 bases at J, leaving 5 bases unmatched. The CDR3 covers 13 residues. The CDR3 region has the DNA TGTGCCAGCAGACCCGGGACAGTAGAGACCCAGTACTTC. This gives the protein CASRPGTVETQYF.

This rearrangement joins TRBV15 to TRBJ2-7; maybe TRBD1 (5 bases). This CDR3 is 15 amino acids long. V gave up 0 bases and J gave up 5 bases, with 14 bases separating them. CDR1 is LNHNV and CDR2 is YYDKDF in the germline V gene (reference sequence). CDR3 amino acids: CATSRDFSGKHEQYF. CDR3 DNA: TGTGCCACCAGCAGAGATTTTTCAGGGAAACACGAGCAGTACTTC. The variable domain in full, completed from reference TRBV15 and TRBJ2-7, reads DAMVIQNPRYQVTQFGKPVTLSCSQTLNHNVMYWYQQKSSQAPKLLFHYYDKDFNNEADTPDNFQSRRPNTSFCFLDIRSPGLGDTAMYLCATSRDFSGKHEQYFGPGTRLTVT.

The chain carries TRBV5-6 and TRBJ1-5, with D perhaps matching TRBD1 (5 bases). The CDR3 is 15 amino acids. The V gene lost 1 base and the J gene lost 2 bases, with 10 bases spanning the gap. The germline gives CDR1 SGHDT, CDR2 YYEEEE. The CDR3 protein is CASSLRGTGNQPQHF. CDR3 nucleotide sequence: TGTGCCAGCAGCTTGAGGGGTACGGGCAATCAGCCCCAGCATTTT.

The chain joins TRBV19 to TRBJ1-2; possibly TRBD1 for D (6 bases). Trimming stripped 6 bases from V and 7 bases from J, with 12 bases between. The V gene's germline CDR1 is LNHDA and CDR2 SQIVND (reference sequence). This CDR3 has 12 amino acids. The DNA of the CDR3 is TGTGCCAGTAGGGCAGGGGTGGGTGGCTACACCTTC. Translating gives CASRAGVGGYTF.

The V call is TRBV6-1, the J call TRBJ2-7; no reliable D call. Trimming left V 7 bases short and J 2 bases short, with 9 bases between. This CDR3 has 12 residues. CDR1 MNHNS and CDR2 SASEGT come from the germline V gene. The CDR3 protein is CASTGLAYEQYF. CDR3 bases: TGTGCCAGCACGGGTTTAGCCTACGAGCAGTACTTC.

This chain links TRBV4-1 with TRBJ2-3, with D perhaps matching TRBD1 (6 bases). Germline lookup yields CDR1 MGHRA and CDR2 YSYEKL. V lost 1 base and J 1 base, leaving 12 bases between the germline ends. This CDR3 is 16 amino acids long. CDR3 sequence: CASSQGVRGGTDTQYF. The DNA for the CDR3 is TGCGCCAGCAGCCAAGGAGTCAGGGGCGGCACAGATACGCAGTATTTT.

The chain carries TRBV10-3 and TRBJ2-5, with D unclear. Trimming left V 1 base short and J 1 base short, with 7 bases between. CDR1 and CDR2 (germline): ENHRY, SYGVKD. The CDR3 consists of 14 residues. The CDR3 protein is CAISEWAAQETQYF. CDR3 in DNA: TGTGCCATCAGTGAGTGGGCAGCCCAAGAGACCCAGTACTTC.

The rearrangement joins TRBV19 to TRBJ2-5; a weak D match, TRBD2 (7 bases). V lost 7 bases and J lost 3, with 18 bases in between. The CDR3 spans 15 residues. Per the germline V gene, CDR1 is LNHDA and CDR2 is SQIVND (reference sequence). CDR3 sequence (DNA): TGTGCCAGTAAAATGGGGGCGGGAGCTGAAGAGACCCAGTACTTC. It translates to CASKMGAGAEETQYF. Drawing the rest from reference TRBV19 and TRBJ2-5, the complete variable domain is DGGITQSPKYLFRKEGQNVTLSCEQNLNHDAMYWYRQDPGQGLRLIYYSQIVNDFQKGDIAEGYSVSREKKESFPLTVTSAQKNPTAFYLCASKMGAGAEETQYFGPGTRLLVL.

This chain joins TRBV5-1 and TRBJ1-5; D unclear. With 0 bases removed from V and 3 bases from J, the gap between germline ends came to 10 bases. This CDR3 is built from 15 residues. CDR1 and CDR2 (germline): SGHRS, YFSETQ. The chain's CDR3 is CASSLDGMDNQPQHF. The CDR3 region has the DNA TGCGCCAGCAGCTTGGACGGGATGGACAATCAGCCCCAGCATTTT. The full variable domain, completed using reference TRBV5-1 and TRBJ1-5, is KAGVTQTPRYLIKTRGQQVTLSCSPISGHRSVSWYQQTPGQGLQFLFEYFSETQRNKGNFPGRFSGRQFSNSRSEMNVSTLELGDSALYLCASSLDGMDNQPQHFGDGTRLSIL.

This chain uses TRBV2 with TRBJ2-1; 12 bases match TRBD2. With V trimmed by 7 bases and J by 6 bases, 4 bases remained unmatched. The germline gives CDR1 SNHLY, CDR2 FYNNEI. The CDR3 is made up of 14 amino acids. CDR3 in amino acids: CASTRLAGVNEQFF. As DNA, the CDR3 is TGTGCCAGCACTCGACTAGCGGGAGTCAATGAGCAGTTCTTC. Looking up the rest from reference TRBV2 and TRBJ2-1 gives the full variable domain: EPEVTQTPSHQVTQMGQEVILRCVPISNHLYFYWYRQILGQKVEFLVSFYNNEISEKSEIFDDQFSVERPDGSNFTLKIRSTKLEDSAMYFCASTRLAGVNEQFFGPGTRLTVL.

The genes are TRBV29-1 and TRBJ2-1; 10 bases are shared with TRBD2. This CDR3 region has 13 residues. The V gene's germline CDR1 is SQVTM and CDR2 ANQGSEA. The trim removed 4 bases at V and 8 bases at J, leaving 5 bases unmatched. In nucleotides, the CDR3 is TGCAGCGTTGGAAGCGGGAGGGGCTATGAGCAGTTCTTC. It yields the protein CSVGSGRGYEQFF.